The next 20 T cell receptor beta chains were all read from a single sample in a study of T-cell memory formation after mild COVID-19. A single record per CDR3 protein comes from TCRdb applying MiXCR to the 5' RACE reads. Here the sample spans 200,000 to 250,000 distinct CDR3 sequences, 7.5% to 10% being singletons. The material sequenced was PBMCs or a T cell subset sorted from them (not recorded which). The receptors originated from a man aged 18 to 29 who had mild COVID-19 (a few samples of this study predate the infection). Cell type and time point are not known.

The chain couples TRBV20-1 to TRBJ2-7; D is ambiguous. Deletions cut 3 bases from V and 0 bases from J, with 12 bases between. Per germline, CDR1 DFQATT and CDR2 SNEGSKA (reference sequence). The CDR3 loop spans 14 amino acids. The CDR3 DNA reads TGCAGTGCTAGGTTGGCATCGAGCTCCTACGAGCAGTACTTC. Protein sequence: CSARLASSSYEQYF.

This sequence joins TRBV6-2 or TRBV6-3 and TRBJ2-7, with TRBD1 matching over 9 bases. The germline V gene encodes CDR1 MNHEY and CDR2 SVGEGT. The ends lost 4 bases at V and 4 bases at J; junction bases unmatched: 5. CDR3 length: 14 residues. Here the CDR3 DNA reads TGTGCCAGCAGTTTAGGACAGGGGCATTACGAGCAGTACGTC. It codes for CASSLGQGHYEQYV.

This clonotype came up a few times. V gene TRBV18 combines with J gene TRBJ2-2; 8 bases map to TRBD1. The V and J ends lost 8 bases and 5 bases, in that order; junction bases with no gene match: 13. The germline V gene encodes CDR1 KGHSH and CDR2 LQKENI. CDR3 size: 16 residues. The CDR3 sequence: CASPPGPGGGTGELFF. CDR3 coding DNA: TGTGCCAGCCCGCCAGGGCCAGGGGGCGGAACCGGGGAGCTGTTTTTT.

This clonotype has at least ten counts. This sequence joins TRBV6-1 and TRBJ2-1; no reliable D call. This CDR3 is 13 amino acids long. Trimming shortened V by 2 bases and J by 9 bases, and 11 bases separated the two germline ends. In germline, CDR1 is MNHNS, CDR2 SASEGT. CDR3 sequence: CASSELGLGEQFF. Written as DNA, the CDR3 is TGTGCCAGCAGTGAATTAGGTCTGGGTGAGCAGTTCTTC.

This sequence joins TRBV6-5 and TRBJ1-5; no definite D call. V lost 5 bases, J lost 0 bases, and 11 bases lay in between. Germline CDR1 is MNHEY and CDR2 is SVGAGI. The CDR3 extends over 15 amino acids. The CDR3 region is CASSRTPNSNQPQHF. As DNA, the CDR3 is TGTGCCAGCAGTCGGACCCCAAATAGCAATCAGCCCCAGCATTTT.

This chain connects TRBV20-1 to TRBJ2-7; D possibly corresponds to TRBD1 (6 bases). This CDR3 is built from 14 residues. Germline CDR1 reads DFQATT; CDR2 reads SNEGSKA (reference sequence). The germline V and J ends were trimmed by 0 bases and 3 bases, with 12 bases remaining between them. The CDR3, as DNA: TGCAGTGCTAGAGATGGGGGCAGTTTCTACGAGCAGTACTTC. Encoded protein: CSARDGGSFYEQYF.

Only a few counts were recorded for this clonotype. This sequence joins TRBV6-2 or TRBV6-3 and TRBJ2-2, with 10 nucleotides matching TRBD1. The CDR3 loop spans 16 amino acids. V lost 10 bases and J lost 4; bases outside the gene matches: 12. Germline-derived CDR1 and CDR2 are MNHEY and SVGEGT. CDR3 loop: CATSPPGTGATGELFF. CDR3 nucleotide sequence: TGTGCCACCTCCCCTCCAGGGACAGGGGCCACCGGGGAGCTGTTTTTT.

This clonotype was recorded many times. The gene calls are TRBV4-1 and TRBJ2-5; no definite D call. Germline CDR1 is MGHRA and CDR2 is YSYEKL. This CDR3 region has 16 residues. V dropped 6 bases and J dropped 5 bases, with 22 bases sitting between them. CDR3 coding DNA: TGCGCCAGCAGTGGAGACGGGTTCTCTGCGCCCGAGACCCAGTACTTC. Amino acid sequence: CASSGDGFSAPETQYF.

The chain couples TRBV13 to TRBJ2-3; TRBD2 matches 8 bases. The CDR3 extends over 16 amino acids. V shed 5 bases and J 5 bases; nucleotides not matched to a gene: 12. Per germline, CDR1 PRHDT and CDR2 FYEKMQ (reference sequence). Here the CDR3 reads CASSPRGALGGDTQYF. The CDR3 nucleotides read TGTGCCAGCAGCCCGCGGGGGGCCCTGGGTGGAGATACGCAGTATTTT.

The genes are TRBV7-9 and TRBJ2-5; D is unclear. The germline V and J ends were trimmed by 7 bases and 7 bases, with 19 bases remaining between them. The CDR3 has 14 amino acids. From germline, CDR1 is SEHNR and CDR2 FQNEAQ (reference sequence). The CDR3 DNA reads TGTGCCAGCACCATAAGCACAGCCGATGTGACCCAGTACTTC. This encodes CASTISTADVTQYF.

This clonotype was seen only a few times. The chain combines TRBV7-9 with TRBJ1-3, with no clear D. Germline V gene lookup returns CDR1 SEHNR and CDR2 FQNEAQ (reference sequence). The length of the CDR3 is 14 residues. Trimming took off 1 base at V and 2 bases at J, with 6 bases between the two ends. For the CDR3, the DNA is TGTGCCAGCAGCTTAGTGTCGGCTGGAAACACCATATATTTT. This gives the protein CASSLVSAGNTIYF. Full variable domain (remainder filled in from reference TRBV7-9 and TRBJ1-3): DTGVSQNPRHKITKRGQNVTFRCDPISEHNRLYWYRQTLGQGPEFLTYFQNEAQLEKSRLLSDRFSAERPKGSFSTLEIQRTEQGDSAMYLCASSLVSAGNTIYFGEGSWLTVV.

This clonotype was seen once. One end of the junction is discordant with germline, which a read error may explain. The rearrangement uses TRBV20-1 and TRBJ2-3; 8 bases line up with TRBD2. The CDR3 sequence is 12 residues long. Germline CDR1 is DFQATT and CDR2 is SNEGSKA (reference sequence). Written as DNA, the CDR3 is TGCAGTACTAGCGGAGGCACAGATACGCAGTATTTT. As protein: CSTSGGTDTQYF.

This sequence joins TRBV19 and TRBJ1-5, with 8 bases matching TRBD1. V lost 4 bases, J lost 3 bases, and 8 bases stayed unmatched. The CDR3 length is 16 residues. Germline CDR1 and CDR2: LNHDA and SQIVND (reference sequence). In DNA, the CDR3 is TGTGCCAGTAGTACCTACAGGGGGTCAAACAATCAGCCCCAGCATTTT. Its protein is CASSTYRGSNNQPQHF. The full variable domain, rest sourced from reference TRBV19 and TRBJ1-5, is DGGITQSPKYLFRKEGQNVTLSCEQNLNHDAMYWYRQDPGQGLRLIYYSQIVNDFQKGDIAEGYSVSREKKESFPLTVTSAQKNPTAFYLCASSTYRGSNNQPQHFGDGTRLSIL.

The V gene is TRBV7-3, the J gene TRBJ2-1; perhaps TRBD2 as D (5 bases). Looked up from germline, CDR1 is SGHTA and CDR2 is FQGTGA. V was shortened by 5 bases and J by 6 bases, with 14 bases between the two germline ends. CDR3 length equals 14 residues. The CDR3 reads CASSPSGVGNEQFF. CDR3 nucleotide sequence: TGTGCCAGCAGCCCTTCCGGGGTGGGCAATGAGCAGTTCTTC.

The chain combines TRBV11-1 with TRBJ1-4; possible D gene TRBD1, 6 bases. The CDR3 spans 15 residues. V was shortened by 5 bases and J by 8 bases, with 18 bases between the two germline ends. Germline V gene data show CDR1 as SGHAT and CDR2 as FQDESV (reference sequence). The CDR3 loop is CASSGKQGFGEKLFF. The CDR3 bases are TGTGCCAGCAGCGGTAAACAGGGATTCGGCGAAAAACTGTTTTTT.

As DNA, the CDR3 is TGCGCCAGCAGCTTGACAAACACTGAAGCTTTCTTT. Translation gives CASSLTNTEAFF. The chain is built from TRBV5-1 and TRBJ1-1; D unresolved. This CDR3 has 12 amino acids. Looked up from germline, CDR1 is SGHRS and CDR2 is YFSETQ. Trimming cost V 1 base and J 2 bases, with 3 bases left between them.

The chain carries TRBV7-3 and TRBJ2-5, with D perhaps matching TRBD1 (5 bases). V lost 4 bases to trimming and J lost 4 bases, with 13 bases between them. Germline values: CDR1 SGHTA, CDR2 FQGTGA. The CDR3 spans 14 residues. CDR3 sequence (DNA): TGTGCCAGCAGCTCAGGGCCAGGTGGAGAGACCCAGTACTTC. Protein sequence: CASSSGPGGETQYF.

This clonotype was counted once. The rearrangement links TRBV14 to TRBJ2-7, with D possibly matching TRBD1 (5 bases). Between the trimmed V and J ends, which lost 1 base and 3 bases, there was a span of 7 bases. This CDR3 comprises 13 residues. CDR1 and CDR2 from the germline V gene are SGHDN and FVKESK. CDR3 nucleotide sequence: TGTGCCAGCAGCCAAGGGGGCAGCTACGAGCAGTACTTC. Its protein is CASSQGGSYEQYF.

The chain couples TRBV20-1 to TRBJ2-5, with D perhaps matching TRBD1 or TRBD2 (6 bases each). Trimming stripped 6 bases from V and 4 bases from J, with 15 bases between. The CDR3 extends over 13 amino acids. Germline CDR1 is DFQATT and CDR2 is SNEGSKA (reference sequence). CDR3 amino acids: CSAEASGAETQYF. In DNA, the CDR3 is TGCAGTGCGGAAGCGTCGGGGGCAGAGACCCAGTACTTC.

This clonotype has ten or more counts. The V call is TRBV7-9, the J call TRBJ1-1, with D perhaps matching TRBD1 (5 bases). Deletions cut 5 bases from V and 6 bases from J, with 19 bases between. CDR3 length equals 15 residues. Germline V gives CDR1 SEHNR, CDR2 FQNEAQ (reference sequence). This chain's CDR3 is CASSGYSGGPPEAFF. The CDR3 nucleotides read TGTGCCAGCAGCGGATACAGTGGGGGACCTCCTGAAGCTTTCTTT.